One and the same sample provided the 18 T cell receptor beta chains below, sequenced in a study of control samples from healthy donors and cancer patients. Data came from immunoSEQ multiplex PCR; TCRdb stores just in-frame clones and leaves some out. The table includes 120,000 or so clones, roughly 87% detected once. Sequencing was done on a sample of blood. Every receptor here comes from a man between 40 and 49 years old in good health.

Only a few counts were recorded for this clone. The chain carries TRBV7-9 and TRBJ2-7; tentative D call: TRBD1 (6 bases). CDR3 length: 13 amino acids. V dropped 5 bases and J dropped 3 bases, with 11 bases sitting between them. Germline V lookup: CDR1 SEHNR, CDR2 FQNEAQ (reference sequence). The CDR3 coding sequence is TGTGCCAGCAGCCTGTTGACAGGCTACGAGCAGTACTTC. Protein: CASSLLTGYEQYF.

This chain uses TRBV9 with TRBJ2-1; 12 bases align to TRBD2. CDR1 and CDR2 from the germline V gene are SGDLS and YYNGEE. This CDR3 region has 18 residues. J lost 0 bases, V lost 3 bases, and 7 bases had no gene match. DNA of the CDR3: TGTGCCAGCAGCGCCACGACTAGCGGGGGAAGCTCCTACAATGAGCAGTTCTTC. Translation gives CASSATTSGGSSYNEQFF.

This clone was observed a handful of times. The chain combines TRBV27 with TRBJ2-2; TRBD1 aligns across 8 bases. V gave up 8 bases and J gave up 4 bases; unmatched junction bases: 9. CDR3 size: 15 residues. The germline CDR1 and CDR2 sequences are MNHEY and SMNVEV (reference sequence). The CDR3 DNA follows: TGTGCCAGCCGGACAGGGCGATCGGGCACCGGGGAGCTGTTTTTT. This sequence encodes CASRTGRSGTGELFF.

The chain employs TRBV11-3 and TRBJ1-2; D is undetermined. V lost 5 bases to trimming and J lost 2 bases, with 15 bases between them. The CDR3 spans 15 residues. CDR1 is SGHNT and CDR2 is YENEEA in the germline V gene. The CDR3 nucleotides read TGTGCCAGCAGCCCACGGGGTTACGAGAACTATGGCTACACCTTC. Protein sequence: CASSPRGYENYGYTF.

The CDR3 region is CASSLISGTGASEQYF. In DNA, the CDR3 is TGTGCCAGCAGCTTAATCTCCGGGACGGGGGCGTCCGAGCAGTACTTC. The chain has TRBV7-6 and TRBJ2-7, with D perhaps TRBD1 or TRBD2 (6 bases each). CDR1 is SGHVS, CDR2 FNYEAQ, per germline. Trimming removed 2 bases at V and 6 bases at J, with 20 bases between. The CDR3 totals 16 residues.

This chain uses TRBV7-8 with TRBJ1-5, with D perhaps matching TRBD1 (5 bases). Per the germline V gene, CDR1 is SGHVS and CDR2 is FQNEAQ. The CDR3 sequence is 16 residues long. V dropped 3 bases and J dropped 7 bases, with 19 bases sitting between them. The CDR3, as DNA: TGTGCCAGCAGCTTCTTGGGACCCTCTTATGGACAGCCCCAGCATTTT. As protein: CASSFLGPSYGQPQHF.

The V gene is TRBV12-3 or TRBV12-4, the J gene TRBJ2-3; weak D call: TRBD2 (6 bases). Trimming cost V 7 bases and J 8 bases, with 16 bases left between them. The length of the CDR3 is 13 residues. The chain's CDR3 is CASTIFGGFTQYF. DNA of the CDR3: TGTGCCAGCACTATTTTCGGGGGTTTTACGCAGTATTTT.

This clone appeared a single time. The V gene is TRBV19, the J gene TRBJ1-5, with D maybe TRBD1 (5 bases). Germline V gene sequence: CDR1 LNHDA, CDR2 SQIVND (reference sequence). The CDR3 loop spans 14 amino acids. The V and J ends lost 6 bases and 5 bases respectively, with 14 bases between them. This CDR3 is CASRWVGVHQPQHF. The CDR3 DNA follows: TGTGCCAGTAGATGGGTAGGGGTGCATCAGCCCCAGCATTTT.

The table lists this clone with a count of one. The V call is TRBV7-2, the J call TRBJ2-5, with 7 positions matching TRBD2. The CDR3 runs to 14 residues. Germline values: CDR1 SGHTA, CDR2 FQGNSA. J lost 1 base, V lost 5 bases, and 4 bases had no gene match. This CDR3 reads CASSTGTIQETQYF. CDR3 nucleotides: TGTGCCAGCAGCACCGGGACTATCCAAGAGACCCAGTACTTC.

The V and J genes are TRBV11-2 and TRBJ1-5; possibly TRBD1 for D (5 bases). V was pared by 8 bases and J by 3 bases, with 11 bases between. Germline lookup yields CDR1 SGHAT and CDR2 FQNNGV. The CDR3 totals 13 residues. The chain's CDR3 is CASGGGYNQPQHF. The CDR3 nucleotides are TGTGCCAGCGGTGGGGGGTACAATCAGCCCCAGCATTTT.

The rearrangement uses TRBV9 and TRBJ1-2; D remains ambiguous. The germline V gene has CDR1 SGDLS and CDR2 YYNGEE. V was shortened by 3 bases and J by 5 bases, with 17 bases between the two germline ends. This CDR3 region has 15 residues. DNA of the CDR3: TGTGCCAGCAGCGCCCAGGTGGGAAACTCATATGGCTACACCTTC. Translation: CASSAQVGNSYGYTF. Based on the CDR3 plus reference TRBV9 and TRBJ1-2, the full variable domain is DSGVTQTPKHLITATGQRVTLRCSPRSGDLSVYWYQQSLDQGLQFLIQYYNGEERAKGNILERFSAQQFPDLHSELNLSSLELGDSALYFCASSAQVGNSYGYTFGSGTRLTVV.

The chain links TRBV15 to TRBJ2-7; the D gene could be TRBD1 or TRBD2 (7 bases each). The CDR3 has 15 residues. Germline CDR1 LNHNV, CDR2 YYDKDF (reference sequence). V was shortened by 3 bases and J by 1 base, with 13 bases between the two germline ends. CDR3 sequence reads: CATSRGGDRSYEQYF. The CDR3 region has the DNA TGTGCCACCAGCAGGGGGGGGGACAGATCCTACGAGCAGTACTTC.

The J gene is TRBJ1-6, the V gene TRBV3-1 (or the pseudogene TRBV3-2); D possibly corresponds to TRBD1 (5 bases). This CDR3 has 15 residues. CDR1 is LGHDT and CDR2 is YNNKEL in the germline V gene (reference sequence). V lost 1 base and J lost 9, with 13 bases in between. The CDR3 is CASSQVIQAGSPLHF. The CDR3 DNA is TGTGCCAGCAGCCAAGTAATACAGGCCGGTTCACCCCTCCACTTT.

This sequence joins TRBV5-1 and TRBJ1-2; TRBD1 is a possible D gene (5 bases). V was pared by 3 bases and J by 2 bases, with 14 bases between. The germline gives CDR1 SGHRS, CDR2 YFSETQ. The CDR3 is 15 amino acids. CDR3 bases: TGCGCCAGCAGCTCTCATCCGGGGGGAAACTATGGCTACACCTTC. Amino acid sequence: CASSSHPGGNYGYTF.

The chain combines TRBV7-7 with TRBJ2-5; TRBD1 agrees at 8 bases. The CDR3 is 14 amino acids. V gave up 5 bases and J gave up 1 base; unmatched junction bases: 3. From germline, CDR1 is SSHAT and CDR2 FNYEAQ (reference sequence). In DNA form, the CDR3 reads TGTGCCAGCAGCGAGACAGGGGCCCAAGAGACCCAGTACTTC. Its protein is CASSETGAQETQYF.

The sample holds a few counts of this clone. The gene calls are TRBV2 and TRBJ1-2, with 8 bases fitting TRBD1. This CDR3 contains 13 residues. The germline CDR1 and CDR2 sequences are SNHLY and FYNNEI. Trimming removed 9 bases from V and 0 bases from J; junction bases left unmatched: 3. As DNA, the CDR3 is TGTGCCAGGCAGGGGGCAACTAACTATGGCTACACCTTC. It specifies CARQGATNYGYTF.

The table lists this clone with a count of one. The chain joins TRBV29-1 to TRBJ2-2; 10 nucleotides align to TRBD2. The CDR3 covers 15 residues. Trimming took 7 bases from V and 4 from J; bases not matched to a gene: 9. Germline values: CDR1 SQVTM, CDR2 ANQGSEA. The CDR3 is CSAKSGGAGTGELFF. The CDR3 DNA reads as TGCAGCGCGAAGAGCGGGGGGGCGGGCACCGGGGAGCTGTTTTTT.

The gene calls are TRBV7-9 and TRBJ2-5; D gene uncertain. Germline lookup yields CDR1 SEHNR and CDR2 FQNEAQ (reference sequence). The CDR3 runs 13 residues. The V end lost 11 bases, the J end lost 2 bases, and 15 bases lay between the germline ends. CDR3 DNA: TGTGCCGGCACGATCGAGTTTCAAGAGACCCAGTACTTC. Residues: CAGTIEFQETQYF.